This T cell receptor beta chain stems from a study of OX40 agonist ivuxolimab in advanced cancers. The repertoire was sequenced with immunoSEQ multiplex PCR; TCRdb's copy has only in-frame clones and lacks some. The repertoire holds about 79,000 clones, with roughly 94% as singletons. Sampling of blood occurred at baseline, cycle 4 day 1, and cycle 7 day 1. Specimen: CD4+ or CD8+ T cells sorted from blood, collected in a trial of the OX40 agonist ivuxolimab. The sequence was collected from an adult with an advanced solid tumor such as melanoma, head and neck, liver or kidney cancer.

CDR3 sequence: CASSQNPGREIQPQHF. As DNA, the CDR3 is TGTGCCAGTAGTCAAAATCCGGGACGGGAGATTCAGCCCCAGCATTTT. This chain joins TRBV19 and TRBJ1-5; TRBD1 might be the D (5 bases). V was shortened by 5 bases and J by 6 bases, with 20 bases between the two germline ends. The CDR3 runs to 16 residues. Germline CDR1 LNHDA, CDR2 SQIVND (reference sequence). The entire variable domain, with the rest obtained from reference TRBV19 and TRBJ1-5, is as follows: DGGITQSPKYLFRKEGQNVTLSCEQNLNHDAMYWYRQDPGQGLRLIYYSQIVNDFQKGDIAEGYSVSREKKESFPLTVTSAQKNPTAFYLCASSQNPGREIQPQHFGDGTRLSIL.